This TCR beta chain came from a study of response to subunit inactivated influenza vaccine. From the RT-PCR reads, TCRdb called clonotypes with MiXCR, one entry per CDR3 protein. There are around 600,000 distinct CDR3 sequences in the sample; about 11% occur only once, and 11% lies in the top ten. As concerns this clonotype: One end of the junction varies from germline; a read error may be responsible.

This CDR3 region has 15 residues. The germline CDR1 and CDR2 sequences are MDHEN and SYDVKM. This sample also belongs to another study, concerning T cells expressing NK-cell markers. Turning to that study: The authors made TCR beta cDNA libraries by 5'RACE template switching. This switching added a universal primer site and UMIs. Each TCR beta repertoire originated in sorted T cells that were CD3+CD56+NKG2C+, CD3+CD56+NKG2C- or CD3+CD56-NKG2C+.

The receptor comes from a man aged 50 or older who received an inactivated influenza vaccine. The sample here was PBMCs from blood, taken on the day of vaccination. The V gene is TRBV28, the J gene TRBJ2-1, with 9 bases identical to TRBD2. The CDR3 coding sequence is TGTGCCCGCAGTTTACCAGCGGGAGGTCGGGATGAGCAGTTCTTC. Translated: CARSLPAGGRDEQFF.